The text below deals with one T cell receptor beta chain. The data belong to a study of blood T cell repertoires in COVID-19. Study information: Spain, Italy and the United States supplied samples that represented acute and convalescent COVID-19. PBMCs, B-cell-depleted T cells, or T cells were the source of the cDNA or gDNA that made up the material.

The CDR3 is made up of 15 amino acids. V lost 5 bases, J lost 2 bases, and 14 bases lay in between. Germline values: CDR1 SEHNR, CDR2 FQNEAQ (reference sequence). Original methodology: Nucleated cell number was recorded as an estimate derived from reference gene primer amplification. Assay: immunoSEQ multiplex PCR; the TCRdb copy retains only in-frame clones and omits some. The V and J calls and clone size are taken from that table; D and trimming were inferred from the DNA. The sample contains about 71,000 clones, just over 90% of which appear only once. V and J are TRBV7-9 and TRBJ2-3; tentative D call: TRBD2 (7 bases). The sequencing sample was made of peripheral blood. The clonotype originates from a woman younger than 35 with acute or convalescent COVID-19. CDR3 sequence (DNA): TGTGCCAGCAGCCCAAGGGGGGGCCCCACAGATACGCAGTATTTT. Translation gives CASSPRGGPTDTQYF.